The present T cell receptor beta chain was sequenced within a study of cytomegalovirus exposure and HLA in healthy donors. Study observations and caveats: A later analysis linked around 17,000 TCR beta sequences to HLA alleles at 0.05 false discovery rate.

Germline assignment: CDR1 KGHSH and CDR2 LQKENI. The CDR3 loop spans 14 amino acids. V shed 4 bases, J shed 4 bases, and the junction held 4 bases outside the gene matches. Both 60 Vbeta primers and 13 Jbeta primers went into the PCR. Measured with immunoSEQ multiplex PCR; TCRdb has only the in-frame clones, and not every one. The sample lists around 120,000 clones, about 80% occurring once. This clone appeared a few times. Its specificity is not known. This sequence was found in a boy between 2 and 10 years old in good health and CMV-seronegative. The chain is built from TRBV18 and TRBJ2-7; 10 bases line up with TRBD1. The sequenced material came from PBMCs. The CDR3 coding sequence is TGTGCCAGCTCACTTGGACAGGGGGTGTACGAGCAGTACTTC. This gives the protein CASSLGQGVYEQYF. Full variable domain (missing parts from reference TRBV18 and TRBJ2-7): NAGVMQNPRHLVRRRGQEARLRCSPMKGHSHVYWYRQLPEEGLKFMVYLQKENIIDESGMPKERFSAEFPKEGPSILRIQQVVRGDSAAYFCASSLGQGVYEQYFGPGTRLTVT.